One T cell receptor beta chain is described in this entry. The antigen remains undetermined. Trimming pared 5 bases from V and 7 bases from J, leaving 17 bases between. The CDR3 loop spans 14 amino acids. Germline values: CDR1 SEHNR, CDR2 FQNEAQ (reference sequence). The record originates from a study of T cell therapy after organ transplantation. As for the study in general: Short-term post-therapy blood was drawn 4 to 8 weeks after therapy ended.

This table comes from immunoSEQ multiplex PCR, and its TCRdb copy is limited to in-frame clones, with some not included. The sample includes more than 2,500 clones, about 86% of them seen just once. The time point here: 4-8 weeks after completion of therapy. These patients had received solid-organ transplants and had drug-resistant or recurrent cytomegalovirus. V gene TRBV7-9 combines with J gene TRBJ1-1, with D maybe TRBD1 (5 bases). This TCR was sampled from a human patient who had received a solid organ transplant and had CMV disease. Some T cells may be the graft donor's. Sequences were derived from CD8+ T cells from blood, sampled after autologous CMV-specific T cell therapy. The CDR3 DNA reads TGTGCCAGCAGCGCTCCGCCGTCAGGGTTTGAAGCTTTCTTT. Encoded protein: CASSAPPSGFEAFF. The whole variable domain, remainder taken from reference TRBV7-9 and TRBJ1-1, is DTGVSQNPRHKITKRGQNVTFRCDPISEHNRLYWYRQTLGQGPEFLTYFQNEAQLEKSRLLSDRFSAERPKGSFSTLEIQRTEQGDSAMYLCASSAPPSGFEAFFGQGTRLTVV.